This TCR beta chain was captured in a study of vaccination and CD4 T cells after COVID-19 (dated by TCRdb to between 2021 and 2023). In terms of the full investigation: Convalescent patients had a positive SARS-CoV-2 result on nasal swab PCR, and of these patients, several had mild disease and one had severe disease. Control cultures used a CEFX viral epitope pool as positive control, an HIV-1 Nef peptide pool as negative control, or no peptide. Two doses of either the Pfizer-BioNTech BNT162b2 vaccine (n=8) or the Moderna mRNA-1273 vaccine (n=2) were administered to participants. In ten to eleven COVID-19 convalescent patients and 4 infection-naive healthy vaccine recipients, the spike-specific CD4+ TCR repertoire before mRNA vaccination was compared with the repertoire after mRNA vaccination. Culture stimuli were overlapping spike peptide pools from SARS-CoV-2 and from the common cold coronaviruses HCoV-NL63, HCoV-OC43 and HCoV-229E. Post-COVID blood samples from convalescent patients were collected a median of about 100 days after diagnosis, with a range of 35 to 161 days. Post-vaccine blood samples were collected a median of about 69 days after the second vaccine dose, ranging from about 13 to 241 days. The convalescent cohort comprised six males and four females, including two Hispanic individuals, seven Caucasians, two Asians and one multiracial person. General conclusions and limits of the study: In convalescent patients, a median around 86% of post-vaccine SARS-CoV-2-reactive clones were detected only after vaccination, and vaccine-specific priming was suggested by this finding. Relatively few convalescent patients were included in the study, and early timepoints after natural infection were not analyzed. The median count of SARS-CoV-2-reactive clonotypes went up from around 23 after infection to 35 to 40 after vaccination, although the change was not significant. Of the vaccine-specific clones in convalescent patients, 304 of 307, or nearly all, reacted only to SARS-CoV-2 spike and did not cross-react with common cold coronaviruses.

The treatment or condition label corresponds to: approximately 10-day PBMC culture with coronavirus spike peptide pools or control peptides (ViraFEST assay). To expand antigen-specific T cells with peptide pools and then pick out the expanded clonotypes through TCR sequencing, the study relied on the ViraFEST assay. Positive SARS-CoV-2 PCR tests in the convalescent patients dated from March to December 2020, before Alpha, Beta and Delta variants emerged in the United States. Fewer than 2.5 million PBMCs per well were cultured in IMDM with approximately 5.5% human AB serum and approximately 9.1 IU/ml IL-2, plus 10 ug/ml peptide pools. Half of the culture medium was replaced with fresh IL-2-containing medium on days 3 and 7. After roughly nine days of culture, CD4+ T cells were isolated by negative selection using the EasySep CD4+ T cell isolation kit. Ficoll-Paque Plus gradient centrifugation was used to isolate PBMCs from whole blood, and the isolated PBMCs were then either used fresh or cryopreserved at -140C. Triplicate wells were generally used for each culture condition.

Library method: PCR. DNA from cultured CD4+ T cells underwent TCR sequencing with the Oncomine TCR Beta short-read assay at the Johns Hopkins FTIC core. The QIAamp micro DNA kit was used to extract genomic DNA from the cultured CD4+ T cells. Oncomine TCR Beta libraries from cultured CD4+ T cells were pooled with unique dual indexes and sequenced on an Illumina iSeq 100. From the authors' description of their analysis: Non-productive sequences were filtered out, and CDR3s that did not start with C, did not end with F or W, or were shorter than 7 amino acids were discarded. The MANAFEST web application was used to identify antigen-specific clonotypes by comparing peptide-stimulated wells against reference wells and other culture wells. An FDR below 0.05, an odds ratio above 5, and a productive frequency above 0.1% in at least two of three replicate wells were required for clones to be considered positive. A clonotype counted as cross-reactive if it showed significant expansion both in the SARS-CoV-2 spike wells and in at least one common cold coronavirus spike condition. Using R version 3.6.1, CDR3 homology was evaluated through Levenshtein distances (stringdist) along with unrooted phylogenetic trees (ape). Clones were called with MiXCR by TCRdb after fastp trimmed the public reads at Q25, and only in-frame beta chains were retained. Rows merge per CDR3 protein into single entries with the most common DNA and genes. These V and J calls are TCRdb output, not the study's own analysis. Across this sample there are just under 20,000 distinct CDR3 sequences, with about 44% seen only once. The ten most abundant clones make up just under 9% of the sample.

From the germline V gene, CDR1 is ENHRY and CDR2 is SYGVKD. Clipping removes 6 bases from V and 6 bases from J, with 13 as the unmatched junction base count. From the cysteine through the phenylalanine, the CDR3 covers 16 amino acids. Only the CDR3 DNA is retained, 48 bases long and in frame from the first base. This clonotype was seen a handful of times. Which antigen it targets is not known. Qualities for individual bases were not recorded, and no much larger clone is one base off. This TCR was sampled from a human donor who had recovered from COVID-19. The sequenced sample was CD4+ T cells from blood, cultured in vitro, obtained after SARS-CoV-2 vaccination. The chain employs TRBV10-3 and TRBJ2-7; 11 junctional bases match TRBD2. CDR3 loop: CAIRGIAGGQISEQYF. The nucleotide sequence reads as follows: TGTGCCATCAGGGGGATAGCGGGAGGGCAAATCTCCGAGCAGTACTTC.